One sample yielded the 12 T cell receptor beta chains listed below, sequenced in a study of blood T cell repertoires in COVID-19. Repertoires were generated with immunoSEQ multiplex PCR, while TCRdb's copy carries only in-frame clones and drops some. The sample shows under 200,000 clones, 70% to 90% of them seen only once. The sample was peripheral blood. These receptors originate from a woman in her forties or fifties with COVID-19, enrolled during active disease.

The V call is TRBV12-3 or TRBV12-4, the J call TRBJ1-5, with 9 bases aligning to TRBD1. Trimming removed 6 bases from V and 4 bases from J; junction bases left unmatched: 1. The CDR3 contains 13 residues. This CDR3 reads CASRGTGNQPQHF. The CDR3 DNA reads TGTGCCAGCAGGGGGACAGGGAATCAGCCCCAGCATTTT.

This clone was seen a few times. This chain connects TRBV4-3 to TRBJ1-2; D is possibly TRBD1 (5 bases). The CDR3 covers 14 residues. CDR1 and CDR2 (germline): LGHNA, YSLEER. V was trimmed by 2 bases and J by 4 bases, leaving 11 bases between them. CDR3 DNA sequence: TGCGCCAGCAGCCAAAGCCTAGACAGCTATGGCTACACCTTC. As protein: CASSQSLDSYGYTF.

The CDR3 region is CASSLVLAGSIQYF. The CDR3 DNA reads as TGTGCCAGCAGCTTGGTACTAGCCGGGTCCATTCAGTACTTC. V and J are TRBV5-6 and TRBJ2-4, with D possibly matching TRBD2 (6 bases). CDR1 SGHDT and CDR2 YYEEEE come from the germline V gene. The CDR3 has 14 residues. V was clipped by 0 bases and J by 9 bases, with 13 bases between them.

The J gene is TRBJ2-5, the V gene TRBV5-1; D possibly corresponds to TRBD2 (6 bases). Germline loops: CDR1 SGHRS, CDR2 YFSETQ. Trimming cost V 4 bases and J 4 bases, with 11 bases left between them. The CDR3 runs 13 residues. The CDR3 nucleotides read TGCGCCAGCAGCACCGGGACTCCAGAGACCCAGTACTTC. This sequence encodes CASSTGTPETQYF.

The chain combines TRBV9 with TRBJ1-5; a possible D gene is TRBD1 (6 bases). Deletions cut 4 bases from V and 3 bases from J, with 14 bases between. The CDR3 has 15 residues. CDR1 is SGDLS and CDR2 is YYNGEE in the germline V gene. The CDR3 loop is CASSRAGASNQPQHF. The DNA of the CDR3 is TGTGCCAGCAGCCGCGCGGGGGCTTCCAATCAGCCCCAGCATTTT.

The chain uses TRBV7-9 and TRBJ2-1; 8 positions agree with TRBD1. Germline V CDR1 and CDR2: SEHNR, FQNEAQ (reference sequence). The V gene end was trimmed by 2 bases and the J gene end by 4 bases; junction bases not matched to a gene: 4. The CDR3 runs to 15 residues. The CDR3 region is CASSLSGGVYNEQFF. In nucleotides, the CDR3 is TGTGCCAGCAGCTTATCAGGGGGCGTTTACAATGAGCAGTTCTTC.

The table lists this clone with a count of one. The V and J genes are TRBV30 and TRBJ1-1; D remains ambiguous. Germline values: CDR1 GTSNPN, CDR2 SVGIG (reference sequence). The CDR3 runs to 13 residues. V lost 4 bases and J lost 0, with 9 bases in between. DNA for the CDR3: TGTGCCTGGAAGTGGGAGTTGAACACTGAAGCTTTCTTT. This encodes CAWKWELNTEAFF. Full variable domain (outside the CDR3, taken from reference TRBV30 and TRBJ1-1): SQTIHQWPATLVQPVGSPLSLECTVEGTSNPNLYWYRQAAGRGLQLLFYSVGIGQISSEVPQNLSASRPQDRQFILSSKKLLLSDSGFYLCAWKWELNTEAFFGQGTRLTVV.

V and J are TRBV5-6 and TRBJ1-3; 8 bases map to TRBD1. The length of the CDR3 is 15 residues. J was trimmed by 2 bases and V by 3 bases; bases with no gene match: 4. The germline CDR1 and CDR2 sequences are SGHDT and YYEEEE. Here the CDR3 DNA reads TGTGCCAGCAGCTCTCTGACAGGGGCTGGAAACACCATATATTTT. Its translation: CASSSLTGAGNTIYF.

In the case of this clone: This CDR3 is also generated by other DNA sequences in the sample. The DNA for the CDR3 is TGTGCCAGCAGCTTAAACGGGGGGGCATCAGATACGCAGTATTTT. It yields the protein CASSLNGGASDTQYF. The chain employs TRBV11-3 and TRBJ2-3; TRBD2 agrees at 8 bases. The CDR3 spans 15 residues. With 2 bases clipped from V and 4 bases from J, the junction kept 5 bases outside the gene matches. CDR1 is SGHNT and CDR2 is YENEEA in the germline V gene.

The V call is TRBV19, the J call TRBJ1-2; no clear D. Between the trimmed V and J ends, which lost 0 bases and 7 bases, there was a span of 9 bases. CDR1 is LNHDA, CDR2 SQIVND, per germline (reference sequence). The CDR3 extends over 13 amino acids. The CDR3 DNA reads TGTGCCAGTAGTATAGATCTGACTGGTGGCTACACCTTC. Translation gives CASSIDLTGGYTF.

The rearrangement uses TRBV5-1 and TRBJ2-7, with a possible D match to TRBD2 (5 bases). The ends were cut back, 5 bases at V and 5 bases at J, with 14 bases in the middle. Looked up from germline, CDR1 is SGHRS and CDR2 is YFSETQ. The CDR3 spans 13 residues. DNA for the CDR3: TGCGCCAGCAGAAGTGCGGGTGGAGACGAGCAGTACTTC. The encoded protein is CASRSAGGDEQYF.

Only a few counts were recorded for this clone. This chain uses TRBV9 with TRBJ1-2; a possible D gene is TRBD1 (5 bases). Per the germline V gene, CDR1 is SGDLS and CDR2 is YYNGEE. This CDR3 has 17 residues. The V end was cut by 0 bases, the J end by 8 bases, with 23 bases between. The CDR3 bases are TGTGCCAGCAGCGTAGGGGGCGCAGGCCCTCGCTCGGGCGGCTACACCTTC. Translated, it gives CASSVGGAGPRSGGYTF.